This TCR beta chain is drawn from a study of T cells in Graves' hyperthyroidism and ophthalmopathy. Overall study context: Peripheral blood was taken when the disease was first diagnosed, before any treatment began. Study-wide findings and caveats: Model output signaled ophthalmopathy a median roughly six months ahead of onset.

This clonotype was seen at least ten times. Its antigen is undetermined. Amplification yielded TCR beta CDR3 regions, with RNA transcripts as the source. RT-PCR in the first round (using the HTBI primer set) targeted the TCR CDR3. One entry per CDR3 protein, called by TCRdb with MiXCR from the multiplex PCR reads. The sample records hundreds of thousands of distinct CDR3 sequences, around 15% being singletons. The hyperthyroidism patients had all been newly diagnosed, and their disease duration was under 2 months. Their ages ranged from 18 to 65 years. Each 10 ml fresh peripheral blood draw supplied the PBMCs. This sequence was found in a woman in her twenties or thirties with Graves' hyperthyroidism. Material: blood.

CDR3: CASSKRAAGVNEQFF. In nucleotides, the CDR3 is TGTGCCAGCTCAAAACGGGCAGCGGGAGTCAATGAGCAGTTCTTC. The chain links TRBV18 to TRBJ2-1, with 8 nucleotides matching TRBD2. The germline V gene encodes CDR1 KGHSH and CDR2 LQKENI. The CDR3 covers 15 residues. With V trimmed by 5 bases and J by 6 bases, 9 bases remained unmatched.